Following are 27 T cell receptor beta chains from one sample sequenced in a study of blood T cell repertoires in COVID-19. Assay: immunoSEQ multiplex PCR; the TCRdb copy retains only in-frame clones and omits some. Of approximately 250,000 clones in the sample, around 85% were seen once. Sequencing was performed on peripheral blood. These receptors were taken from a man aged 50 to 59 with COVID-19, enrolled during active disease.

The V call is TRBV10-1, the J call TRBJ1-1; 10 bases map to TRBD1. Germline V gene sequence: CDR1 WNHNN, CDR2 SYGVQD (reference sequence). Trimming took 3 bases from V and 8 from J; bases not matched to a gene: 6. The CDR3 covers 14 residues. The CDR3: CASSEFGQGGEAFF. CDR3 sequence (DNA): TGCGCCAGCAGTGAATTTGGACAGGGGGGAGAAGCTTTCTTT.

The chain employs TRBV7-2 and TRBJ2-1; no firm D call. CDR3 length: 17 amino acids. Germline V lookup: CDR1 SGHTA, CDR2 FQGNSA. Trimming stripped 4 bases from V and 0 bases from J, with 16 bases between. CDR3 in DNA: TGTGCCAGCAGCTATAGGTCGGGTCTTGGCTCCTACAATGAGCAGTTCTTC. Translated, it gives CASSYRSGLGSYNEQFF.

V usage is TRBV20-1 and J usage is TRBJ1-1; no definite D call. CDR1 is DFQATT and CDR2 is SNEGSKA in the germline V gene (reference sequence). The length of the CDR3 is 11 residues. V was clipped by 3 bases and J by 7 bases, with 9 bases between them. CDR3 in DNA: TGCAGTGCTAGGTCTGGAGATGAAGCTTTCTTT. It encodes CSARSGDEAFF.

This chain uses TRBV5-1 with TRBJ2-2; D possibly corresponds to TRBD2 (6 bases). Per the germline V gene, CDR1 is SGHRS and CDR2 is YFSETQ. Trimming left V 4 bases short and J 7 bases short, with 17 bases between. This CDR3 region has 15 residues. The CDR3 DNA follows: TGCGCCAGCAGCCCGGGACTCTCCTACAGCGGGGAGCTGTTTTTT. Translating gives CASSPGLSYSGELFF.

The chain uses TRBV5-1 and TRBJ2-1; the match to TRBD1 covers 7 bases. V was pared by 1 base and J by 3 bases, with 4 bases of the junction left unmatched. Per the germline V gene, CDR1 is SGHRS and CDR2 is YFSETQ. This CDR3 region has 15 residues. The CDR3 DNA reads as TGCGCCAGCAGCTTGACAGGGGAAGGCTACAATGAGCAGTTCTTC. Translated: CASSLTGEGYNEQFF.

The chain recombines TRBV6-1 with TRBJ2-1; 8 nucleotides align to TRBD2. V shed 2 bases and J 2 bases; nucleotides not matched to a gene: 11. Germline CDR1 MNHNS, CDR2 SASEGT. The CDR3 has 18 amino acids. CDR3 sequence reads: CASSESLGRGGAYNEQFF. The CDR3 DNA is TGTGCCAGCAGTGAATCCTTGGGACGGGGGGGCGCCTACAATGAGCAGTTCTTC.

This chain uses TRBV7-6 with TRBJ2-1; the D gene is possibly TRBD1 (6 bases). This CDR3 region has 13 residues. CDR1 and CDR2 (germline): SGHVS, FNYEAQ. V was cut by 5 bases and J by 7 bases, with 12 bases left in between. This chain's CDR3 is CASSPGQKNEQFF. The CDR3 nucleotides read TGTGCCAGCAGCCCAGGACAGAAGAATGAGCAGTTCTTC.

V gene TRBV2 combines with J gene TRBJ2-1, with 12 bases matching TRBD2. The CDR3 length is 16 residues. V lost 7 bases to trimming and J lost 1 base; unmatched junction nucleotides: 5. Germline values: CDR1 SNHLY, CDR2 FYNNEI. The CDR3, as DNA: TGTGCCAGCAATCTAGCGGGGGGGCAGTCCTACAATGAGCAGTTCTTC. Translating it yields CASNLAGGQSYNEQFF.

V gene TRBV27 combines with J gene TRBJ1-2; no reliable D call. V was shortened by 9 bases and J by 5 bases, with 16 bases between the two germline ends. This CDR3 contains 13 residues. Germline V CDR1 and CDR2: MNHEY, SMNVEV (reference sequence). In nucleotides, the CDR3 is TGTGCCAGTTCCCCGGACTATCGGTATGGCTACACCTTC. Its translation: CASSPDYRYGYTF.

V and J are TRBV2 and TRBJ2-3; 15 nucleotides line up with TRBD2. This CDR3 spans 15 amino acids. V lost 6 bases to trimming and J lost 7 bases; unmatched junction nucleotides: 5. Germline CDR1 reads SNHLY; CDR2 reads FYNNEI. The CDR3 sequence is CASRAGLAGGHTQYF. The DNA of the CDR3 is TGTGCCAGCAGGGCGGGACTAGCGGGGGGACATACGCAGTATTTT.

This clone was detected once. J is TRBJ1-1 and V is TRBV6-4, with D hard to call. The CDR3 sequence is 13 residues long. Trimming cost V 6 bases and J 2 bases, with 10 bases left between them. From germline, CDR1 is MRHNA and CDR2 SNTAGT. This CDR3 is CASSQQSNTEAFF. The CDR3 coding sequence is TGTGCCAGCAGCCAACAGAGTAACACTGAAGCTTTCTTT.

The chain recombines TRBV9 with TRBJ1-4; D is unresolved. This CDR3 is 15 amino acids long. Germline V gene data show CDR1 as SGDLS and CDR2 as YYNGEE. V lost 4 bases to trimming and J lost 8 bases, with 18 bases between them. CDR3 in DNA: TGTGCCAGCAGCCCGGGGATTAACTTCGACGAAAAACTGTTTTTT. Encoded protein: CASSPGINFDEKLFF.

The chain joins TRBV9 to TRBJ1-3; D may be TRBD1 (6 bases). CDR3 length: 14 amino acids. V lost 0 bases and J 5 bases, leaving 9 bases between the germline ends. Germline V gene sequence: CDR1 SGDLS, CDR2 YYNGEE. In DNA, the CDR3 is TGTGCCAGCAGCGTAGGACAGGATCGAAACACCATATATTTT. It translates to CASSVGQDRNTIYF. Using reference TRBV9 and TRBJ1-3 for the parts outside the CDR3, the full variable domain is DSGVTQTPKHLITATGQRVTLRCSPRSGDLSVYWYQQSLDQGLQFLIQYYNGEERAKGNILERFSAQQFPDLHSELNLSSLELGDSALYFCASSVGQDRNTIYFGEGSWLTVV.

This clone was observed a single time. The chain recombines TRBV10-3 with TRBJ2-4, with 16 bases matching TRBD2. The V segment lost 6 bases and the J segment 9 bases; nucleotides outside the gene matches: 5. The CDR3 has 15 amino acids. Germline V gene data show CDR1 as ENHRY and CDR2 as SYGVKD. CDR3 sequence reads: CAISLGTSGGGIQYF. In nucleotides, the CDR3 is TGTGCCATCAGCCTAGGGACTAGCGGGGGGGGCATTCAGTACTTC.

V and J are TRBV4-1 and TRBJ2-2; TRBD1 is a possible D gene (6 bases). The CDR3 runs to 17 residues. V dropped 3 bases and J dropped 1 base, with 15 bases sitting between them. The V gene's germline CDR1 is MGHRA and CDR2 YSYEKL. The CDR3 region has the DNA TGCGCCAGCAGCCAGAGGGCCGGGACAAAGAACACCGGGGAGCTGTTTTTT. Translating it yields CASSQRAGTKNTGELFF.

V is TRBV30 and J is TRBJ1-1, with a tentative D call TRBD1 (5 bases). Trimming stripped 1 base from V and 3 bases from J, with 21 bases between. From germline, CDR1 is GTSNPN and CDR2 SVGIG (reference sequence). This CDR3 is built from 17 residues. Here the CDR3 DNA reads TGTGCCTGGAGTGAAGGGAGAACCGTTTGGGGGGACACTGAAGCTTTCTTT. Its protein is CAWSEGRTVWGDTEAFF. Full variable domain (remainder filled in from reference TRBV30 and TRBJ1-1): SQTIHQWPATLVQPVGSPLSLECTVEGTSNPNLYWYRQAAGRGLQLLFYSVGIGQISSEVPQNLSASRPQDRQFILSSKKLLLSDSGFYLCAWSEGRTVWGDTEAFFGQGTRLTVV.

V and J are TRBV2 and TRBJ1-2; TRBD1 might be the D (5 bases). The CDR3 extends over 11 amino acids. Germline V gene data show CDR1 as SNHLY and CDR2 as FYNNEI. Trimming took off 4 bases at V and 9 bases at J, with 9 bases between the two ends. The CDR3 region has the DNA TGTGCCAGCAGTGCGGCAGGGAGCTACACCTTC. This sequence encodes CASSAAGSYTF.

This clone was seen once. This chain links TRBV20-1 with TRBJ1-5; D is uncertain. Germline assignment: CDR1 DFQATT and CDR2 SNEGSKA (reference sequence). This CDR3 comprises 13 residues. Trimming took off 3 bases at V and 7 bases at J, with 13 bases between the two ends. As DNA, the CDR3 is TGCAGTGCTAGTATTAGTGAGCAACAGCCCCAGCATTTT. It specifies CSASISEQQPQHF.

The chain couples TRBV6-5 to TRBJ2-3, with TRBD2 identical over 12 bases. Trimming removed 6 bases from V and 2 bases from J; junction bases left unmatched: 3. Germline values: CDR1 MNHEY, CDR2 SVGAGI. The CDR3 has 15 amino acids. DNA of the CDR3: TGTGCCAGCAGCACTAGCGGGGGGCCCACAGATACGCAGTATTTT. Protein sequence: CASSTSGGPTDTQYF.

The chain carries TRBV4-2 and TRBJ2-7, with D unresolved. Germline lookup yields CDR1 LGHNA and CDR2 YNFKEQ. The CDR3 has 15 residues. Trimming took off 3 bases at V and 2 bases at J, with 14 bases between the two ends. In nucleotides, the CDR3 is TGTGCCAGCAGCCAGGTGAGGCAGATGACCTACGAGCAGTACTTC. Translated, it gives CASSQVRQMTYEQYF.

CDR3 residues: CASRGLAWETQYF. CDR3 DNA: TGTGCCAGTAGGGGACTAGCCTGGGAGACCCAGTACTTC. This chain connects TRBV19 to TRBJ2-5, with TRBD2 identical over 9 bases. The germline V gene encodes CDR1 LNHDA and CDR2 SQIVND (reference sequence). The V gene end was trimmed by 6 bases and the J gene end by 5 bases; junction bases not matched to a gene: 4. The CDR3 has 13 residues.

The J gene is TRBJ2-5, the V gene TRBV7-8; a possible D gene is TRBD2 (5 bases). Trimming removed 5 bases from V and 7 bases from J, with 14 bases in between. CDR3 length: 13 amino acids. From germline, CDR1 is SGHVS and CDR2 FQNEAQ. The CDR3 sequence is CASSRGSSWTQYF. As DNA, the CDR3 is TGTGCCAGCAGCCGAGGGAGCTCCTGGACCCAGTACTTC.

This chain connects TRBV10-3 to TRBJ1-6; 9 bases align to TRBD1. Germline V CDR1 and CDR2: ENHRY, SYGVKD. J lost 7 bases, V lost 2 bases, and 6 bases had no gene match. The CDR3 spans 16 residues. The CDR3 nucleotides are TGTGCCATCAGTGAGCTGGGACAGGGTAGCAATTCACCCCTCCACTTT. This encodes CAISELGQGSNSPLHF.

V and J are TRBV6-1 and TRBJ2-1; D remains unclear. V was shortened by 6 bases and J by 6 bases, with 9 bases between the two germline ends. The CDR3 has 12 residues. The V gene's germline CDR1 is MNHNS and CDR2 SASEGT. The CDR3 here is CASSRMANEQFF. For the CDR3, the DNA is TGTGCCAGCAGCCGCATGGCCAATGAGCAGTTCTTC.

V is TRBV2 and J is TRBJ2-2, with D hard to call. Trimming cost V 3 bases and J 8 bases, with 7 bases left between them. Germline V gene sequence: CDR1 SNHLY, CDR2 FYNNEI. The CDR3 sequence is 12 residues long. The CDR3 protein is CASSDRIGELFF. The CDR3 DNA reads TGTGCCAGCAGTGACAGGATTGGGGAGCTGTTTTTT.

The rearrangement uses TRBV5-5 and TRBJ1-5; the D is unclear. CDR3 length: 15 amino acids. From germline, CDR1 is SGHKS and CDR2 YYEKEE (reference sequence). The V gene lost 5 bases and the J gene lost 0 bases, with 12 bases spanning the gap. In nucleotides, the CDR3 is TGTGCCAGCAGGTTTGGAGTGGATAGCAATCAGCCCCAGCATTTT. It encodes CASRFGVDSNQPQHF.

This clone appeared a single time. This chain joins TRBV7-2 and TRBJ2-1; 9 nucleotides line up with TRBD2. CDR3 length: 15 residues. V lost 1 base and J lost 6; bases outside the gene matches: 4. Germline CDR1 reads SGHTA; CDR2 reads FQGNSA. CDR3 bases: TGTGCCAGCAGCTTAGTTGTGACTAGCGGCAATGAGCAGTTCTTC. Its protein product is CASSLVVTSGNEQFF.